This entry is about one T cell receptor beta chain. Its antigen remains unidentified. The input lacks base qualities; no much larger clone sits a single base away. This entry comes from a study of blood T cell repertoires in COVID-19 (TCRdb year 2020). At the level of the whole study: The collaborator samples originated in the United States, Italy and Spain and spanned the acute and convalescent phases of COVID-19. The prospective study material was composed of cDNA or gDNA derived from T cells, B-cell-depleted T cells, or PBMCs. Deeply sampled blood TCRbeta repertoires from subjects exposed to, actively infected with, or recovered from COVID-19 were included in the dataset. The repertoires were released in a freely available public database meant as a resource for research on the immune response to SARS-CoV-2. Samples came from the ongoing ImmuneRACE study (first 160 participants) plus 1,254 subjects from 6 global collaborators. Sample metadata almost always included a de-identified subject ID, COVID-19 status, age in years and sex. HLA class I and class II types, where available, came from metadata supplied by the sample provider rather than from assay-based typing. Here is what the overall study found, with its caveats: Clinical and demographic metadata were provided uncurated, with the amount varying by source and participant.

Enrolling through a virtual design, the prospective study's participants ranged in age from roughly 18 to 89 years and lived across about two dozen United States geographic areas. In the prospective study, participants were assigned to cohorts based on the clinical history participants reported in a screening survey and a study questionnaire. ImmuneRACE Cohort 3 recovered participants were defined by two consecutive negative NP/OP PCR tests, healthcare professional clearance, or symptom resolution. Each participant in the prospective study had whole blood, serum and a nasopharyngeal or oropharyngeal swab collected by mobile phlebotomists. Prospective study participants could optionally give additional blood draws and questionnaires over an approximately two-month period. Blood samples from the prospective study were shipped frozen or at room temperature prior to DNA extraction. The immunoSEQ Assay, a bias-controlled multiplex PCR, was used to amplify TCRbeta CDR3 regions from genomic DNA. As for how the authors treated the data: Nucleated cell counts per sample were estimated from amplification of reference gene primers within the assay. To quantify the absolute abundance of each unique TCRbeta CDR3 rearrangement, sequence reads were collapsed and filtered. For each sample, productive Simpson clonality was calculated as the square root of Simpson's diversity index across productive rearrangements. Held by TCRdb, this immuneACCESS table contains in-frame sequences only and omits some clones. Under half of the omission traces to an unresolved V gene where checked; the cause of the rest is unknown. The DNA gave D and trimming, while V, J and clone size come from that table. The sample table records a few hundred thousand clones; 80% to 90% of these occur just once. Of the sample, around 1% falls within the top ten clones.

From the germline V gene, CDR1 is SGHRS and CDR2 is YFSETQ. V is trimmed back by 0 bases and J by 5 bases, and the junction contains 4 bases that no gene match accounts for. CDR3 length: 15 amino acids, cysteine to phenylalanine. Kept here is only the CDR3 DNA, which spans 45 bases and is read in frame from base 1. What was sequenced was PBMCs or T cells enriched from blood (not recorded which). The sequence derives from a man between 18 and 29 years old who had recovered from COVID-19. The chain couples TRBV5-1 to TRBJ2-3, with 9 junctional bases fitting TRBD2. The CDR3 region has the sequence CASSLVRGGGDTQYF. The nucleotide sequence is given as TGCGCCAGCAGCTTGGTGCGGGGGGGTGGAGATACGCAGTATTTT.